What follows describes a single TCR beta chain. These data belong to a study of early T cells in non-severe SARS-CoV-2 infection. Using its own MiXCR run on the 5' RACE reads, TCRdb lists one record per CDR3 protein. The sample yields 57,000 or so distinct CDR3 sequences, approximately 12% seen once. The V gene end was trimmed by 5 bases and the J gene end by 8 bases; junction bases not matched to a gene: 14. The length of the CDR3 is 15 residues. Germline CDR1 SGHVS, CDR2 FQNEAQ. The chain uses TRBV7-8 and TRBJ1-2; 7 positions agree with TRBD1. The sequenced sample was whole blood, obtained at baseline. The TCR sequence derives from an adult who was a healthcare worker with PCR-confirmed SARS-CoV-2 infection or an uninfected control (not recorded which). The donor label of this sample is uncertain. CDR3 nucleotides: TGTGCCAGCAGCCGCCTATCGACAGGGACAAGAGGCTACACCTTC. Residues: CASSRLSTGTRGYTF.